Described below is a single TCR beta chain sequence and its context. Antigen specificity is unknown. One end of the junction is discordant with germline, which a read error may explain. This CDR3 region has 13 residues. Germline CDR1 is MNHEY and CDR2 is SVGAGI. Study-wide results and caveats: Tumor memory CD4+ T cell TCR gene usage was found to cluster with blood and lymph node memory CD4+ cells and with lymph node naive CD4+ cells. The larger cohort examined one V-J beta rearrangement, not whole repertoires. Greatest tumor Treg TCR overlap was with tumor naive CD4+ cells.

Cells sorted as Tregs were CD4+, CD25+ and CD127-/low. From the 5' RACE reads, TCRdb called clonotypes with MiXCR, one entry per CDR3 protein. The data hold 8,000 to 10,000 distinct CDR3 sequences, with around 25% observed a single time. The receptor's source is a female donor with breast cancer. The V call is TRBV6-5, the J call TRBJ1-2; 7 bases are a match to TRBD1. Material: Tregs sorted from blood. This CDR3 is CASRGTGAYGYTF. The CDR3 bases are TGCGCCAGCAGGGGAACAGGGGCTTATGGCTACACCTTC.